This is a list of T cell receptor beta chains from one sample in a study of CD8 T cells in Susac syndrome. TCRdb re-called the immunoSEQ multiplex PCR reads through MiXCR, storing one row per CDR3 protein. Among about 49,000 distinct CDR3 sequences listed, approximately 93% were seen once. Input material: CD8+ T cells from PBMCs. These receptors were taken from a human donor in good health. The CDR3 runs from the conserved cysteine through the conserved F or W.

v_gene: TRBV27
j_gene: TRBJ2-7
CDR3aa: CASSSSYEQYF

v_gene: TRBV4-1
j_gene: TRBJ1-1
CDR3aa: CASSQDRGVGTEAFF

v_gene: TRBV20-1
j_gene: TRBJ2-7
CDR3aa: CSAPGLAYEQYF

v_gene: TRBV20-1
j_gene: TRBJ2-5
CDR3aa: CSAENRDTLYQETQYF

v_gene: TRBV7-9
j_gene: TRBJ2-7
CDR3aa: CASSLGGRAYEQYF

v_gene: TRBV12-3/TRBV12-4
j_gene: TRBJ2-6
CDR3aa: CASLQFSGANVLTF

v_gene: TRBV5-6
j_gene: TRBJ2-7
CDR3aa: CASSFGTGGAEQYF

v_gene: TRBV11-2
j_gene: TRBJ1-2
CDR3aa: CASSLGRAETF

v_gene: TRBV27
j_gene: TRBJ2-7
CDR3aa: CASSPIEGSYEQYF

v_gene: TRBV28
j_gene: TRBJ1-2
CDR3aa: CASRTQLYGEGGYTF

v_gene: TRBV7-9
j_gene: TRBJ2-1
CDR3aa: CASSPYRDSYNEQFF

v_gene: TRBV7-8
j_gene: TRBJ2-7
CDR3aa: CASSPPEGSYEQYF